This T cell receptor beta chain was identified in a study of T-cell memory formation after mild COVID-19. Study-wide results and limits: Memory sampled before infection contained some responding clones, suggesting cross-reactive memory joined.

MiXCR, applied by TCRdb to the 5' RACE reads, yields one record per CDR3 protein. This table holds roughly 180,000 distinct CDR3 sequences, around 18% found once. V shed 4 bases and J shed 0 bases, with 15 bases lying between them. CDR1 and CDR2 (germline): SGHRS, YFSETQ. This CDR3 contains 16 residues. In regard to this clonotype: Its antigen is unidentified.

Sample: PBMCs or a T cell subset sorted from them (not recorded which). The source is a man aged 18-30 years who had mild COVID-19 (a few samples of this study predate the infection). Cell type and time point are not known. The chain joins TRBV5-1 to TRBJ2-3; the D gene is possibly TRBD1 (5 bases). The CDR3 loop is CASSPRQSLSTDTQYF. The CDR3 region has the DNA TGCGCCAGCAGCCCCAGACAGTCGCTTAGCACAGATACGCAGTATTTT.